This T cell receptor (beta chain) was found in a study of CD8+CD57+ T cells in acquired aplastic anemia. Study information: Each DNA sample taken from sorted CD4+ and CD8+ cells came to approximately 3.2 ug on average. Healthy CD8+ samples averaged around 11 million reads.

As to this clonotype: Its specificity is unknown.

It was genomic DNA that served as the template for profiling TCR beta VDJ and CDR3. One entry per CDR3 protein results from TCRdb running MiXCR on the reads. Of 400,000 to 500,000 distinct CDR3 sequences listed, 55% to 75% are singletons. The study's findings and limits: Patients showed no significant difference from controls in CD8+ Simpson's diversity. Common to patients and controls were roughly 30 CD8+ CDR3 sequences.

V was clipped by 4 bases and J by 18 bases, with 25 bases between them. Germline V gives CDR1 SEHNR, CDR2 FQNEAQ (reference sequence). The CDR3 runs 15 residues. Material: sorted CD4+, CD8+, or CD8+CD57+ T cells (not recorded which) from PBMCs. The gene calls are TRBV7-9 and TRBJ1-6, with D possibly matching TRBD1 (6 bases). This receptor was identified in a human donor in good health, serving as a control. This chain's CDR3 is CASSSHAGDTPLHHF. The CDR3 bases are TGTGCCAGCAGCTCACACGCAGGGGATACACCCCTCCACCACTTT.